The rows below give T cell receptor beta chains drawn from one sample of a study of T cell responses to AZD1222 COVID-19 vaccine. Assay: immunoSEQ multiplex PCR; the TCRdb copy retains only in-frame clones and omits some. Of approximately 140,000 clones listed, around 90% are singletons. The sample in question was peripheral blood, obtained 28 days after the second AZD1222 dose. The receptors shown here come from an adult who received the AZD1222 COVID-19 vaccine. Each CDR3 is given with its conserved first and last residue. The order of the fields is J gene, clone size, D gene, CDR3 length, V gene, CDR3 protein, CDR3 DNA. A D gene is named only where the DNA matches it firmly. Clone sizes are given selectively: once, few, many, or a class where the clone is expanded.

J: TRBJ1-2; size: NA; D: TRBD1; length: 13; V: TRBV6-5; CDR3: CASRGQANYGYTF; DNA: TGTGCCAGCAGGGGACAGGCAAACTATGGCTACACCTTC
J: TRBJ2-2; size: NA; D: TRBD2; length: 16; V: TRBV29-1; CDR3: CSVGGLAGGTAGELFF; DNA: TGCAGCGTTGGGGGACTCGCGGGAGGTACGGCCGGGGAGCTGTTTTTT
J: TRBJ2-3; size: NA; D: NA; length: 15; V: TRBV4-3; CDR3: CASSQEPDSTDTQYF; DNA: TGCGCCAGCAGCCAAGAACCGGACAGCACAGATACGCAGTATTTT
J: TRBJ1-4; size: few; D: NA; length: 14; V: TRBV5-1; CDR3: CASSWGMSNEKLFF; DNA: TGCGCCAGCAGCTGGGGAATGTCTAATGAAAAACTGTTTTTT
J: TRBJ2-5; size: NA; D: NA; length: 15; V: TRBV18; CDR3: CASSPPGVSQETQYF; DNA: TGTGCCAGCTCACCACCGGGAGTAAGTCAAGAGACCCAGTACTTC
J: TRBJ1-1; size: NA; D: NA; length: 14; V: TRBV9; CDR3: CASTEGGWNTEAFF; DNA: TGTGCCAGCACCGAGGGAGGGTGGAACACTGAAGCTTTCTTT
J: TRBJ1-5; size: NA; D: NA; length: 12; V: TRBV27; CDR3: CASRGSNQPQHF; DNA: TGTGCCAGCAGGGGGAGCAATCAGCCCCAGCATTTT
J: TRBJ2-3; size: NA; D: NA; length: 16; V: TRBV6-1; CDR3: CASSEAFVGITDTQYF; DNA: TGTGCCAGCAGTGAAGCGTTTGTGGGGATCACAGATACGCAGTATTTT
J: TRBJ1-3; size: NA; D: TRBD1; length: 15; V: TRBV11-3; CDR3: CASSPTGPPGNTIYF; DNA: TGTGCCAGCAGCCCGACAGGGCCTCCTGGAAACACCATATATTTT
J: TRBJ2-7; size: NA; D: NA; length: 13; V: TRBV10-3; CDR3: CAISPGFSYEQYF; DNA: TGTGCCATCAGTCCGGGCTTCTCCTACGAGCAGTACTTC
J: TRBJ1-2; size: NA; D: NA; length: 13; V: TRBV10-3; CDR3: CAITAGLYYGYTF; DNA: TGTGCCATCACAGCAGGGCTATACTATGGCTACACCTTC
J: TRBJ1-4; size: NA; D: NA; length: 15; V: TRBV2; CDR3: CASSDLRTTNEKLFF; DNA: TGTGCCAGCAGTGATCTCCGGACAACTAATGAAAAACTGTTTTTT
J: TRBJ2-7; size: once; D: TRBD1; length: 14; V: TRBV24-1; CDR3: CATSDTGQRYEQYF; DNA: TGTGCCACCAGTGACACGGGACAGCGATACGAGCAGTACTTC
J: TRBJ2-7; size: NA; D: NA; length: 16; V: TRBV7-2; CDR3: CASSLGRTSRPYEQYF; DNA: TGTGCCAGCAGCTTAGGACGCACTAGCAGGCCCTACGAGCAGTACTTC
J: TRBJ2-7; size: NA; D: TRBD1; length: 14; V: TRBV6-5; CDR3: CASSGQGTAYEQYF; DNA: TGTGCCAGCAGCGGACAGGGAACGGCCTACGAGCAGTACTTC
J: TRBJ2-6; size: once; D: NA; length: 12; V: TRBV6-5; CDR3: CASQSGANVLTF; DNA: TGTGCCAGCCAATCTGGGGCCAACGTCCTGACTTTC
J: TRBJ2-1; size: NA; D: TRBD2; length: 16; V: TRBV19; CDR3: CASSTKASGSPNEQFF; DNA: TGTGCCAGTAGTACCAAGGCTAGCGGGAGCCCTAATGAGCAGTTCTTC
J: TRBJ2-7; size: NA; D: TRBD2; length: 15; V: TRBV3-1/TRBV3-2; CDR3: CASSQDSSGSYEQYF; DNA: TGTGCCAGCAGCCAAGATTCGAGCGGGAGCTACGAGCAGTACTTC
J: TRBJ1-2; size: NA; D: NA; length: 12; V: TRBV12-3/TRBV12-4; CDR3: CASSLANYGYTF; DNA: TGTGCCAGCAGTTTAGCTAACTATGGCTACACCTTC
J: TRBJ1-6; size: NA; D: TRBD1; length: 16; V: TRBV6-5; CDR3: CASSYRRTGVNSPLHF; DNA: TGTGCCAGCAGTTACCGTAGGACAGGCGTAAATTCACCCCTCCACTTT
J: TRBJ1-6; size: NA; D: TRBD1; length: 16; V: TRBV19; CDR3: CASSARDRGYNSPLHF; DNA: TGTGCCAGTAGTGCCCGGGACAGGGGGTATAATTCACCCCTCCACTTT
J: TRBJ2-1; size: NA; D: NA; length: 12; V: TRBV4-1; CDR3: CASSQDSYEQFF; DNA: TGCGCCAGCAGCCAGGACAGCTATGAGCAGTTCTTC
J: TRBJ1-5; size: NA; D: NA; length: 16; V: TRBV28; CDR3: CASSKFGRREDQPQHF; DNA: TGTGCCAGCAGTAAATTCGGGCGCAGGGAGGATCAGCCCCAGCATTTT
J: TRBJ2-2; size: NA; D: TRBD2; length: 15; V: TRBV7-2; CDR3: CASSRGPTSGRELFF; DNA: TGTGCCAGCAGCCGGGGTCCGACTAGCGGCAGGGAGCTGTTTTTT
J: TRBJ1-5; size: NA; D: NA; length: 13; V: TRBV30; CDR3: CAPLRSEDQPQHF; DNA: TGTGCCCCGCTCAGATCCGAAGATCAGCCCCAGCATTTT
J: TRBJ2-3; size: once; D: TRBD2; length: 16; V: TRBV6-4; CDR3: CASSALAGGSTDTQYF; DNA: TGTGCCAGCAGTGCCCTAGCGGGAGGGAGCACAGATACGCAGTATTTT
J: TRBJ2-5; size: NA; D: TRBD2; length: 16; V: TRBV19; CDR3: CASSMGLAGGQETQYF; DNA: TGTGCCAGTAGTATGGGACTAGCGGGAGGCCAAGAGACCCAGTACTTC
J: TRBJ1-2; size: once; D: NA; length: 13; V: TRBV13; CDR3: CASSSALIQGYTF; DNA: TGTGCCAGCAGCTCGGCGCTAATTCAGGGCTACACCTTC
J: TRBJ2-7; size: NA; D: NA; length: 14; V: TRBV19; CDR3: CASSIGIFSYEQYF; DNA: TGTGCCAGTAGTATTGGCATATTCTCCTACGAGCAGTACTTC
J: TRBJ2-1; size: NA; D: NA; length: 16; V: TRBV7-6; CDR3: CASSRGWRGPYNEQFF; DNA: TGTGCCAGCAGCAGGGGATGGAGGGGGCCCTACAATGAGCAGTTCTTC
J: TRBJ2-7; size: once; D: NA; length: 14; V: TRBV10-2; CDR3: CASSQGGEAYEQYF; DNA: TGCGCCAGCAGCCAAGGGGGGGAGGCCTACGAGCAGTACTTC
J: TRBJ2-7; size: NA; D: NA; length: 16; V: TRBV28; CDR3: CASSLAPGSPSYEQYF; DNA: TGTGCCAGCAGTTTGGCCCCCGGGAGCCCCAGCTACGAGCAGTACTTC
J: TRBJ1-3; size: few; D: NA; length: 17; V: TRBV7-6; CDR3: CASSNFPRRTSGNTIYF; DNA: TGTGCCAGCAGCAACTTCCCCAGGCGGACCTCTGGAAACACCATATATTTT
J: TRBJ2-6; size: NA; D: NA; length: 15; V: TRBV5-1; CDR3: CASSLGSSGANVLTF; DNA: TGCGCCAGCAGCTTGGGGAGCTCTGGGGCCAACGTCCTGACTTTC
J: TRBJ2-7; size: NA; D: NA; length: 14; V: TRBV11-2; CDR3: CASSPGASGIEQYF; DNA: TGTGCCAGCAGCCCCGGGGCGTCGGGGATCGAGCAGTACTTC
J: TRBJ2-7; size: NA; D: NA; length: 14; V: TRBV7-2; CDR3: CASSSLTASYEQYF; DNA: TGTGCCAGCAGCTCCCTGACAGCTTCCTACGAGCAGTACTTC
J: TRBJ2-2; size: NA; D: NA; length: 14; V: TRBV5-1; CDR3: CASRGRVDTGELFF; DNA: TGCGCCAGCAGAGGCAGGGTCGACACCGGGGAGCTGTTTTTT
J: TRBJ1-5; size: NA; D: NA; length: 18; V: TRBV5-6; CDR3: CASSGRRGRRDLNQPQHF; DNA: TGTGCCAGCAGCGGGCGCAGGGGCCGACGAGACCTCAATCAGCCCCAGCATTTT
J: TRBJ2-7; size: once; D: TRBD2; length: 17; V: TRBV19; CDR3: CASSIEHTASGSLEQYF; DNA: TGTGCCAGTAGTATAGAACATACGGCTAGCGGGAGTCTTGAGCAGTACTTC
J: TRBJ2-4; size: NA; D: TRBD2; length: 20; V: TRBV7-8; CDR3: CASSLAGASGAYLAKNIQYF; DNA: TGTGCCAGCAGCTTAGCGGGCGCTAGCGGGGCCTATTTAGCCAAAAACATTCAGTACTTC